Following are 32 T cell receptor beta chains from one sample sequenced in a study of post-analysis software for immune sequencing data. Study findings and constraints: About five TRBV segments occurring more often in patients than controls included TRBV5-6, TRBV5-1 and TRBV20-1.

The antigens of these receptors remain unknown. Each TCR beta cDNA library carried unique molecular identifiers. TCRdb re-analysed the PCR reads in MiXCR, keeping a single row per CDR3 protein. Here the sample spans about 820,000 distinct CDR3 sequences, roughly half being singletons. The sample consisted of blood. The receptors were gathered from a girl aged 5-17 years with multiple sclerosis.

V usage is TRBV5-1 and J usage is TRBJ2-7; D remains ambiguous. The CDR3 is 13 residues long. Germline V gene data show CDR1 as SGHRS and CDR2 as YFSETQ. V lost 5 bases to trimming and J lost 3 bases, with 12 bases between them. CDR3 amino acids: CASSLSQRYEQYF. The CDR3 DNA reads TGCGCCAGCAGTCTTTCTCAGCGCTACGAGCAGTACTTC. Variable domain in full (rest from reference TRBV5-1 and TRBJ2-7): KAGVTQTPRYLIKTRGQQVTLSCSPISGHRSVSWYQQTPGQGLQFLFEYFSETQRNKGNFPGRFSGRQFSNSRSEMNVSTLELGDSALYLCASSLSQRYEQYFGPGTRLTVT.

The chain is built from TRBV3-1 and TRBJ2-3, with D maybe TRBD2 (6 bases). The V end was cut by 0 bases, the J end by 2 bases, with 12 bases between. There are 16 residues in the CDR3. Germline lookup yields CDR1 LGHDT and CDR2 YNNKEL (reference sequence). The CDR3: CASSQDGGTLTDTQYF. In DNA form, the CDR3 reads TGTGCCAGCAGCCAAGACGGCGGGACCCTCACAGATACGCAGTATTTT.

The V and J genes are TRBV5-1 and TRBJ1-1, with D possibly TRBD1 on 5 matching bases. The CDR3 runs to 15 residues. Between the trimmed V and J ends, which lost 0 bases and 2 bases, there was a span of 11 bases. Germline CDR1 is SGHRS and CDR2 is YFSETQ. CDR3 amino acids: CASSLALDSNTEAFF. CDR3 DNA: TGCGCCAGCAGCTTGGCCCTAGACAGCAACACTGAAGCTTTCTTT.

J is TRBJ1-1 and V is TRBV20-1; D is undetermined. From germline, CDR1 is DFQATT and CDR2 SNEGSKA (reference sequence). V was shortened by 3 bases and J by 0 bases, with 8 bases between the two germline ends. This CDR3 is built from 13 residues. The CDR3: CSARQQMNTEAFF. DNA of the CDR3: TGCAGTGCTAGGCAACAGATGAACACTGAAGCTTTCTTT.

The genes are TRBV12-3 or TRBV12-4 and TRBJ2-6; the match to TRBD2 covers 14 bases. V lost 7 bases and J lost 4; bases outside the gene matches: 15. The CDR3 contains 20 residues. CDR3 region: CASTATGGLAGVGGANVLTF. The CDR3 coding sequence is TGTGCCAGCACCGCGACAGGGGGACTAGCGGGAGTCGGAGGGGCCAACGTCCTGACTTTC.

The chain recombines TRBV29-1 with TRBJ1-2, with a tentative D call TRBD1 (6 bases). The CDR3 totals 13 residues. Germline CDR1 reads SQVTM; CDR2 reads ANQGSEA. V was trimmed by 6 bases and J by 4 bases, leaving 15 bases between them. CDR3 protein: CSVEPGQTYGYTF. CDR3 in DNA: TGCAGCGTGGAACCAGGACAGACCTATGGCTACACCTTC.

This clonotype has just one count. The rearrangement uses TRBV20-1 and TRBJ2-5; 8 nucleotides line up with TRBD1. The germline V gene has CDR1 DFQATT and CDR2 SNEGSKA (reference sequence). The CDR3 extends over 13 amino acids. V lost 6 bases and J lost 6; bases outside the gene matches: 9. CDR3 DNA sequence: TGCAGTGCGCCGAGTGGACAGGGAAAGACCCAGTACTTC. As protein: CSAPSGQGKTQYF.

V usage is TRBV5-1 and J usage is TRBJ1-2; the D is unclear. V was pared by 2 bases and J by 0 bases, with 8 bases between. The CDR3 is 14 amino acids. Germline V gives CDR1 SGHRS, CDR2 YFSETQ. CDR3 sequence: CASSFYKANYGYTF. The DNA of the CDR3 is TGCGCCAGCAGCTTCTACAAGGCTAACTATGGCTACACCTTC.

This clonotype has only a few counts. The chain couples TRBV20-1 to TRBJ1-5; D is unclear. Germline CDR1 is DFQATT and CDR2 is SNEGSKA (reference sequence). This CDR3 comprises 12 residues. V was clipped by 3 bases and J by 7 bases, with 10 bases between them. The CDR3 DNA sequence: TGCAGTGCTAGCCGGCCCCCCCAGCCCCAGCATTTT. Amino acids: CSASRPPQPQHF.

This clonotype was recorded only once. This sequence joins TRBV4-2 and TRBJ2-6, with 12 bases that match TRBD2. The CDR3 loop spans 19 amino acids. Looked up from germline, CDR1 is LGHNA and CDR2 is YNFKEQ. V lost 0 bases to trimming and J lost 0 bases; unmatched junction nucleotides: 3. The chain's CDR3 is CASSQDSSGGASGANVLTF. The CDR3 DNA reads as TGTGCCAGCAGCCAAGATTCTAGCGGGGGGGCCTCTGGGGCCAACGTCCTGACTTTC.

This chain uses TRBV2 with TRBJ2-7, with TRBD1 as a possible D gene (6 bases). The V gene's germline CDR1 is SNHLY and CDR2 FYNNEI. V was shortened by 2 bases and J by 1 base, with 12 bases between the two germline ends. This CDR3 spans 15 amino acids. Written as DNA, the CDR3 is TGTGCCAGCAGTGAAAATGTGGACAGTTCCTACGAGCAGTACTTC. Translation: CASSENVDSSYEQYF.

The rearrangement uses TRBV29-1 and TRBJ2-3; tentative D call: TRBD2 (6 bases). The CDR3 covers 14 residues. V was clipped by 4 bases and J by 4 bases, with 15 bases between them. The germline gives CDR1 SQVTM, CDR2 ANQGSEA. In DNA form, the CDR3 reads TGCAGCGTTGCTGGGGCTAGCGTTCCAGATACGCAGTATTTT. Translation gives CSVAGASVPDTQYF.

This chain connects TRBV5-1 to TRBJ2-5, with 8 bases aligning to TRBD2. Judging by the DNA end, TRBJ2-1 fits better; the J call may be wrong. The CDR3 is 16 residues long. Germline lookup yields CDR1 SGHRS and CDR2 YFSETQ. The CDR3: CASSLGPGTRSEGQFF. CDR3 bases: TGCGCCAGCAGCTTGGGTCCCGGGACTAGGTCGGAGGGGCAGTTCTTC.

The gene calls are TRBV11-1 and TRBJ2-7; D may be TRBD1 (6 bases). CDR1 SGHAT and CDR2 FQDESV come from the germline V gene (reference sequence). The CDR3 length is 16 residues. Trimming removed 3 bases at V and 0 bases at J, with 15 bases between. Here the CDR3 DNA reads TGTGCCAGCAGCTTGCACCGGGACACCAGCTCCTACGAGCAGTACTTC. Amino acids: CASSLHRDTSSYEQYF.

The chain is built from TRBV6-5 and TRBJ2-5; D assignment may be TRBD1 or TRBD2 (5 bases each). CDR1 MNHEY and CDR2 SVGAGI come from the germline V gene. The CDR3 is made up of 13 amino acids. Trimming removed 6 bases at V and 11 bases at J, with 19 bases between. For the CDR3, the DNA is TGTGCCAGCAGACCCGAGGGGACGCGAGAGCAGTACTTC. Encoded protein: CASRPEGTREQYF.

The chain carries TRBV29-1 and TRBJ1-1; the D is unclear. The V gene's germline CDR1 is SQVTM and CDR2 ANQGSEA. This CDR3 has 14 amino acids. V was clipped by 6 bases and J by 1 base, with 15 bases between them. The CDR3 protein is CSVHRRAANTEAFF. In DNA, the CDR3 is TGCAGCGTCCATCGGCGGGCAGCGAACACTGAAGCTTTCTTT.

The chain combines TRBV5-1 with TRBJ2-1; 12 positions agree with TRBD1. Germline V gene sequence: CDR1 SGHRS, CDR2 YFSETQ. Trimming cost V 4 bases and J 8 bases; bases outside gene matches: 4. The CDR3 runs 14 residues. In nucleotides, the CDR3 is TGCGCCAGCAGCAGGGGACAGGGGGCGGATGAGCAGTTCTTC. As protein: CASSRGQGADEQFF. The full variable domain, its missing parts supplied by reference TRBV5-1 and TRBJ2-1, is KAGVTQTPRYLIKTRGQQVTLSCSPISGHRSVSWYQQTPGQGLQFLFEYFSETQRNKGNFPGRFSGRQFSNSRSEMNVSTLELGDSALYLCASSRGQGADEQFFGPGTRLTVL.

The chain carries TRBV29-1 and TRBJ2-1, with 8 bases lining up with TRBD1. CDR3 length: 15 amino acids. Trimming at V came to 4 bases and at J to 4 bases, leaving 9 bases not matched to a gene. In germline, CDR1 is SQVTM, CDR2 ANQGSEA. The CDR3 DNA sequence: TGCAGCGTTGGGAGACAGGGGCGTACGTACAATGAGCAGTTCTTC. Its translation is CSVGRQGRTYNEQFF.

This clonotype turned up a few times. This chain uses TRBV7-2 with TRBJ2-7; D is perhaps TRBD2 (5 bases). Per germline, CDR1 SGHTA and CDR2 FQGNSA. This CDR3 comprises 16 residues. V was trimmed by 1 base and J by 2 bases, leaving 15 bases between them. The CDR3 region is CASSLDLPGRTYEQYF. The CDR3 bases are TGTGCCAGCAGCTTAGATCTTCCGGGGAGAACCTACGAGCAGTACTTC. Full variable domain (remainder filled in from reference TRBV7-2 and TRBJ2-7): GAGVSQSPSNKVTEKGKDVELRCDPISGHTALYWYRQSLGQGLEFLIYFQGNSAPDKSGLPSDRFSAERTGGSVSTLTIQRTQQEDSAVYLCASSLDLPGRTYEQYFGPGTRLTVT.

This chain uses TRBV12-3 or TRBV12-4 with TRBJ2-7; D is perhaps TRBD2 (5 bases). The CDR3 spans 14 residues. V lost 5 bases and J lost 3, with 14 bases in between. The CDR3 loop is CASSLSLGSYEQYF. The CDR3, as DNA: TGTGCCAGCAGTCTTAGCCTAGGGAGCTACGAGCAGTACTTC.

The genes are TRBV2 and TRBJ2-5; D is uncertain. Germline V gene lookup returns CDR1 SNHLY and CDR2 FYNNEI. This CDR3 spans 11 amino acids. With 2 bases removed from V and 11 bases from J, the gap between germline ends came to 9 bases. The CDR3 sequence: CASSEMNEQYF. CDR3 nucleotide sequence: TGTGCCAGCAGTGAAATGAATGAGCAGTACTTC.

Here the CDR3 reads CASSPAGGYTF. The CDR3 DNA reads as TGTGCCAGCAGTCCGGCGGGTGGCTACACCTTC. The rearrangement joins TRBV6-5 to TRBJ1-2, with no clear D. Germline values: CDR1 MNHEY, CDR2 SVGAGI. This CDR3 is built from 11 residues. V was shortened by 5 bases and J by 7 bases, with 8 bases between the two germline ends.

This clonotype showed up just a few times. V usage is TRBV20-1 and J usage is TRBJ2-1; no definite D call. Germline loops: CDR1 DFQATT, CDR2 SNEGSKA (reference sequence). The CDR3 covers 10 residues. Deletions cut 6 bases from V and 8 bases from J, with 8 bases between. This CDR3 reads CSAGWYEQFF. In DNA, the CDR3 is TGCAGTGCCGGATGGTATGAGCAGTTCTTC.

This chain joins TRBV29-1 and TRBJ1-2; D not certain. The CDR3 covers 13 residues. Germline V gives CDR1 SQVTM, CDR2 ANQGSEA. Trimming shortened V by 7 bases and J by 4 bases, and 16 bases separated the two germline ends. The CDR3 bases are TGCAGCGGATCAACGGGGAGAGGCTATGGCTACACCTTC. Translated: CSGSTGRGYGYTF.

Concerning this clonotype: An end of the junction differs from the germline gene, which may be a read error. V is TRBV6-2 or TRBV6-3 and J is TRBJ2-1; perhaps TRBD2 as D (5 bases). In germline, CDR1 is MNHEY, CDR2 SVGEGT. This CDR3 contains 16 residues. CDR3 nucleotide sequence: TGTACCAGCAGTTACTCAACTAGGAGCTCCTACAATGAGCAGTTCTTC. This gives the protein CTSSYSTRSSYNEQFF.

The V call is TRBV29-1, the J call TRBJ2-1; 11 nucleotides align to TRBD2. J lost 2 bases, V lost 6 bases, and 9 bases had no gene match. The CDR3 is 16 residues long. CDR1 and CDR2 (germline): SQVTM, ANQGSEA. The CDR3 coding sequence is TGCAGCGTCCGACTAGCGGGATTAATCCCCTACAATGAGCAGTTCTTC. It yields the protein CSVRLAGLIPYNEQFF.

The V call is TRBV6-5, the J call TRBJ2-7; 9 bases align to TRBD1. This CDR3 contains 14 residues. CDR1 is MNHEY and CDR2 is SVGAGI in the germline V gene. Trimming cost V 6 bases and J 2 bases; bases outside gene matches: 5. The DNA of the CDR3 is TGTGCCAGCAGAACGACAGGGGGGACCTACGAGCAGTACTTC. The encoded protein is CASRTTGGTYEQYF.

In its sample, this clonotype was seen a few times. The rearrangement links TRBV7-9 to TRBJ2-3; D uncertain. Germline V gives CDR1 SEHNR, CDR2 FQNEAQ (reference sequence). This CDR3 contains 13 residues. V was clipped by 7 bases and J by 0 bases, with 8 bases between them. DNA for the CDR3: TGTGCCAGCACCGAATATAGCACAGATACGCAGTATTTT. Its protein is CASTEYSTDTQYF.

A few counts support this clonotype. The chain has TRBV10-3 and TRBJ2-3, with 8 bases aligning to TRBD2. CDR1 and CDR2 from the germline V gene are ENHRY and SYGVKD. The CDR3 covers 16 residues. The V and J ends lost 4 bases and 6 bases, in that order; junction bases with no gene match: 12. This CDR3 reads CAISGLGAGEWDTQYF. The CDR3 region has the DNA TGTGCCATCAGTGGATTGGGAGCGGGGGAGTGGGATACGCAGTATTTT.

The V call is TRBV5-1, the J call TRBJ2-1, with a possible D match to TRBD2 (7 bases). V was clipped by 0 bases and J by 10 bases, with 17 bases between them. The germline V gene encodes CDR1 SGHRS and CDR2 YFSETQ. This CDR3 contains 15 residues. CDR3 DNA sequence: TGCGCCAGCAGCTTGGAGGGGGGGTCGCTAAGGGAGCAGTTCTTC. It codes for CASSLEGGSLREQFF.

A word on this clonotype: Germline is not matched at one junction end, which may reflect a read error. The chain has TRBV4-1 and TRBJ2-1, with 9 bases that match TRBD2. Looked up from germline, CDR1 is MGHRA and CDR2 is YSYEKL. This CDR3 has 15 amino acids. The CDR3, as DNA: TGCGCCAGCAGCCAAGATAGCGGGAGCTACAATGAGCAGGTCTTC. It translates to CASSQDSGSYNEQVF.

CDR3 nucleotide sequence: TGTGCCAGCAGCTTCTCCGTGGGAGACCCAGAGACCCAGTACTTC. Its translation is CASSFSVGDPETQYF. The chain couples TRBV11-2 to TRBJ2-7, with D possibly matching TRBD2 (5 bases). The assigned J gene may be wrong: the sequence end matches TRBJ2-5 better. CDR1 and CDR2 (germline): SGHAT, FQNNGV. The CDR3 is made up of 15 amino acids.